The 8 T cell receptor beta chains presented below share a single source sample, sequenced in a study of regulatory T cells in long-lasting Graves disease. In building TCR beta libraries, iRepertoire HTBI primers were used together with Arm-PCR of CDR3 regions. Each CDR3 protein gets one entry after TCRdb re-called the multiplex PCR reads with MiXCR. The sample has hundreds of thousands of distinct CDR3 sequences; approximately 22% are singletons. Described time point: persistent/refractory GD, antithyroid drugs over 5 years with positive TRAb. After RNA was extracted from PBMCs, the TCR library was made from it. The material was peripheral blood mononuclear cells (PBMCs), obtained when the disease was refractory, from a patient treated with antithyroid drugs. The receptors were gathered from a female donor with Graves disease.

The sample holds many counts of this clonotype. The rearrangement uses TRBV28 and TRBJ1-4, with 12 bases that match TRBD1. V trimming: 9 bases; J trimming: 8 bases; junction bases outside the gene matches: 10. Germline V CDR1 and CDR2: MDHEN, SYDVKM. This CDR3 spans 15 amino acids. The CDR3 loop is CASGGQGAPQEKLFF. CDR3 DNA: TGTGCCAGTGGGGGACAGGGGGCGCCACAGGAAAAACTGTTTTTT. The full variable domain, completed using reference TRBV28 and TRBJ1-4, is DVKVTQSSRYLVKRTGEKVFLECVQDMDHENMFWYRQDPGLGLRLIYFSYDVKMKEKGDIPEGYSVSREKKERFSLILESASTNQTSMYLCASGGQGAPQEKLFFGSGTQLSVL.

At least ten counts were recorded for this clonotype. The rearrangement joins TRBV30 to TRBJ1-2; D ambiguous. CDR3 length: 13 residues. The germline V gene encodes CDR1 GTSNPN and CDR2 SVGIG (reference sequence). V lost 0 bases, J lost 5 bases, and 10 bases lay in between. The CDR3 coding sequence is TGTGCCTGGAGTGTATATAGGGATTATGGCTACACCTTC. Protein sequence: CAWSVYRDYGYTF.

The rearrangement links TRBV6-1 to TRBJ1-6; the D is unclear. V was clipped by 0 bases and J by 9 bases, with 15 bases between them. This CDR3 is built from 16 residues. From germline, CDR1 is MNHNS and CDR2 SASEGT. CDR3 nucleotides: TGTGCCAGCAGTGAAGCGAGCCCCACCCTCGGTTCACCCCTCCACTTT. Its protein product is CASSEASPTLGSPLHF.

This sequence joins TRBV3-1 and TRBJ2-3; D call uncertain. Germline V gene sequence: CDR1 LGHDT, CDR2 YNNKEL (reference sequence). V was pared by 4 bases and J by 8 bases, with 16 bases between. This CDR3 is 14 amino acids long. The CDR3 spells CASSLSGPPSTQYF. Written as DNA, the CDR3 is TGTGCCAGCAGCCTATCCGGGCCTCCTAGTACGCAGTATTTT.

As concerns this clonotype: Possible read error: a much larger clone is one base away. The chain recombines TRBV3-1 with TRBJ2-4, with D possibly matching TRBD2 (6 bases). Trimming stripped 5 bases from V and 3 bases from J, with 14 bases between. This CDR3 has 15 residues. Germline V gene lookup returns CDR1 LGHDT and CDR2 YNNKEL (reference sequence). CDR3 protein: CASSTLGSIKNIQYF. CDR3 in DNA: TGTGCCAGCAGCACGCTCGGGAGTATCAAAAACATTCAGTACTTC.

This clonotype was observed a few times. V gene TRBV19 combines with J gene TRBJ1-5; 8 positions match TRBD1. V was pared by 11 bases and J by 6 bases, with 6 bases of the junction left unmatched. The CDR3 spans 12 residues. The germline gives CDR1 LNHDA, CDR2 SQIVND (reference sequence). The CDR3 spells CAAGTGGQPQHF. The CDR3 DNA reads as TGTGCCGCGGGAACAGGGGGTCAGCCCCAGCATTTT. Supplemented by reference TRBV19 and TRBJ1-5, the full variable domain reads DGGITQSPKYLFRKEGQNVTLSCEQNLNHDAMYWYRQDPGQGLRLIYYSQIVNDFQKGDIAEGYSVSREKKESFPLTVTSAQKNPTAFYLCAAGTGGQPQHFGDGTRLSIL.

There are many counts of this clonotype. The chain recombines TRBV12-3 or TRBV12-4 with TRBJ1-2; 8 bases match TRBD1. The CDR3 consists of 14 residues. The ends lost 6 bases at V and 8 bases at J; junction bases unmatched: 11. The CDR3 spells CASSLQGELRGYTF. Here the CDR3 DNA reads TGTGCCAGCAGCCTACAGGGGGAGCTTCGGGGCTACACCTTC.

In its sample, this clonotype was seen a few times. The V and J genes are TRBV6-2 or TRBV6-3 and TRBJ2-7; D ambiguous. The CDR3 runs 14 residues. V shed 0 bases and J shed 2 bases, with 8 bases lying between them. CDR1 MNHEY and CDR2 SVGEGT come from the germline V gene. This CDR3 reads CASSYSAVTYEQYF. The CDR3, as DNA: TGTGCCAGCAGTTACTCCGCAGTTACCTACGAGCAGTACTTC.